This TCR beta chain is from a study of identical twins. Study conclusions and caveats: Insertions ran lower in abundant cord blood beta clonotypes, though not in memory repertoires.

TCRdb re-analysed the 5' RACE reads in MiXCR, keeping a single row per CDR3 protein. The sample shows 550,000 to 800,000 distinct CDR3 sequences, 7.1% of them seen only once. The table lists this clonotype with a few counts. Its antigen remains unidentified. With V trimmed by 7 bases and J by 4 bases, 5 bases remained unmatched. The CDR3 extends over 16 amino acids. The germline V gene has CDR1 SNHLY and CDR2 FYNNEI. This same sample was also taken into another study, of yellow fever vaccine responses in identical twins.

The clonotype comes from a young woman in good health. This chain links TRBV2 with TRBJ2-3, with 16 bases lining up with TRBD2. The sample consisted of PBMCs. The CDR3 loop reads CASTKGLAGGSDTQYF. The DNA for the CDR3 is TGTGCCAGCACAAAGGGACTAGCGGGAGGGTCAGATACGCAGTATTTT. Full variable domain (outside the CDR3, taken from reference TRBV2 and TRBJ2-3): EPEVTQTPSHQVTQMGQEVILRCVPISNHLYFYWYRQILGQKVEFLVSFYNNEISEKSEIFDDQFSVERPDGSNFTLKIRSTKLEDSAMYFCASTKGLAGGSDTQYFGPGTRLTVL.